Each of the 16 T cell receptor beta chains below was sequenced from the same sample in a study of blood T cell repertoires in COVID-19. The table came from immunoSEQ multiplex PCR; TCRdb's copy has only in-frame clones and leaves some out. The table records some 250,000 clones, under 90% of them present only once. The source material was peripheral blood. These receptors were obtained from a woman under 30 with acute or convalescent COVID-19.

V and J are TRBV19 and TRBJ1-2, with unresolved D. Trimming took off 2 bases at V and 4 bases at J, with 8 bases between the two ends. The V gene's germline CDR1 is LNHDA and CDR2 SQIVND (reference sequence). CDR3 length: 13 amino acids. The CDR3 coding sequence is TGTGCCAGTAGTATATTGGGGAGCTATGGCTACACCTTC. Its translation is CASSILGSYGYTF.

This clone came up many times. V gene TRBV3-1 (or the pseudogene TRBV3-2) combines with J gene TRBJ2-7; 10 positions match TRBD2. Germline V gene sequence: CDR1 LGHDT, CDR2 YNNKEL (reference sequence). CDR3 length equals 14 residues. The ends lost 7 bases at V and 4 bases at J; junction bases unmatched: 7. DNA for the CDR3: TGTGCCAGCACCACGACTAGCGGGTCGTACGAGCAGTACTTC. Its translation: CASTTTSGSYEQYF.

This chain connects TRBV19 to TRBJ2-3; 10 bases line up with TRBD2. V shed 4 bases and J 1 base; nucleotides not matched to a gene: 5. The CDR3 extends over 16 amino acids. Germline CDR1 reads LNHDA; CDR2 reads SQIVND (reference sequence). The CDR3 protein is CASSTLAGGRTDTQYF. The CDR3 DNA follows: TGTGCCAGTAGTACCTTAGCGGGAGGCCGCACAGATACGCAGTATTTT.

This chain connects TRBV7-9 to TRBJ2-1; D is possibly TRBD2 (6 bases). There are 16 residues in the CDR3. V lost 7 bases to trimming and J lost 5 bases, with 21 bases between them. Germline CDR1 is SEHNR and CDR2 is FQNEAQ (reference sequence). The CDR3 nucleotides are TGTGCCAGCAACCCTGTGGGGCTAGCGATTGACAATGAGCAGTTCTTC. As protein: CASNPVGLAIDNEQFF.

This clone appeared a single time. The CDR3 nucleotides read TGCGCCAGCAGAGAGGACAGGGGAGACCACGAGCAGTACTTC. This codes for CASREDRGDHEQYF. The chain couples TRBV10-2 to TRBJ2-7, with 9 bases matching TRBD1. With 6 bases clipped from V and 5 bases from J, the junction kept 8 bases outside the gene matches. The length of the CDR3 is 14 residues. CDR1 and CDR2 (germline): WSHSY, SAAADI.

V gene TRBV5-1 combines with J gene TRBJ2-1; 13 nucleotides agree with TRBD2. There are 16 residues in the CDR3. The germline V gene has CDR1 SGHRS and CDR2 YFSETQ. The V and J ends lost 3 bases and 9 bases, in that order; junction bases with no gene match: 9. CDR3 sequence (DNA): TGCGCCAGCAGCTCCGGGACTAGCGGGATCAGAGGTGAGCAGTTCTTC. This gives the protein CASSSGTSGIRGEQFF.

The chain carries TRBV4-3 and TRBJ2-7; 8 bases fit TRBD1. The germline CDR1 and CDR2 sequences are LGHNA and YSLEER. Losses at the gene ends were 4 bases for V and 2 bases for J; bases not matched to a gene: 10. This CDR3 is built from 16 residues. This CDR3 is CASSRTFRTGPYEQYF. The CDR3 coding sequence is TGCGCCAGCAGCCGGACCTTCCGGACAGGGCCCTACGAGCAGTACTTC.

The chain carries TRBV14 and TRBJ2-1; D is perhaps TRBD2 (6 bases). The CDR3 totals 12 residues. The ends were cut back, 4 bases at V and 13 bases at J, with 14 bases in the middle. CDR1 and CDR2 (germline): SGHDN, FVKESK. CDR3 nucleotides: TGTGCCAGCAGCCGGAAGGGGACTCGACAGTTCTTC. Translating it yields CASSRKGTRQFF. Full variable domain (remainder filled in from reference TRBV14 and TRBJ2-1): EAGVTQFPSHSVIEKGQTVTLRCDPISGHDNLYWYRRVMGKEIKFLLHFVKESKQDESGMPNNRFLAERTGGTYSTLKVQPAELEDSGVYFCASSRKGTRQFFGPGTRLTVL.

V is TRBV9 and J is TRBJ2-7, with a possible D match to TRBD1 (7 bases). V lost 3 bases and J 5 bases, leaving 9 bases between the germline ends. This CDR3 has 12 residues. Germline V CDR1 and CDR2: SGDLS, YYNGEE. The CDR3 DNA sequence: TGTGCCAGCAGCGCCAGGGGGGACGAGCAGTACTTC. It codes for CASSARGDEQYF.

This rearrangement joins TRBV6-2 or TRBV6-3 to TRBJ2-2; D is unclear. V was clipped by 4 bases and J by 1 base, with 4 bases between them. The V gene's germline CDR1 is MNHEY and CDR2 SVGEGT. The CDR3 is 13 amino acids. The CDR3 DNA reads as TGTGCCAGCAGTTTTCAGAACACCGGGGAGCTGTTTTTT. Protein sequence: CASSFQNTGELFF.

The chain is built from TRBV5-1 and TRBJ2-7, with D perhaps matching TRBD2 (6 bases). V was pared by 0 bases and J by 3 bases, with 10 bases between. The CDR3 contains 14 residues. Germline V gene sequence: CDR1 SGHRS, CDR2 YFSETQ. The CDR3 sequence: CASSLAGVLYEQYF. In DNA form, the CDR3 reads TGCGCCAGCAGCTTGGCGGGAGTCCTCTACGAGCAGTACTTC.

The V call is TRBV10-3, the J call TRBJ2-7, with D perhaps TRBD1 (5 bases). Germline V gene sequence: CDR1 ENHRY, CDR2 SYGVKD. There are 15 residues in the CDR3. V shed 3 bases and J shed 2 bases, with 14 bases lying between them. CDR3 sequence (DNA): TGTGCCATCAGTGAAAAGGCAAAAGGGGCCTACGAGCAGTACTTC. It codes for CAISEKAKGAYEQYF.

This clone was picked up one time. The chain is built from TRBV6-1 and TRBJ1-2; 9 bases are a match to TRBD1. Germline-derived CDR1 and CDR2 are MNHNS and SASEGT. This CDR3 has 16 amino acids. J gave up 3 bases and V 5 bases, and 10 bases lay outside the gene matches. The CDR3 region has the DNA TGTGCCAGCAGTAAAGGACAGGGGTGGGATTACTATGGCTACACCTTC. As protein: CASSKGQGWDYYGYTF.

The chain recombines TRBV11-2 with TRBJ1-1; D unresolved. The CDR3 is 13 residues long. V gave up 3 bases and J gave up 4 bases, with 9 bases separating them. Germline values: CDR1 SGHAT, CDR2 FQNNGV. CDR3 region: CASSFQVGTEAFF. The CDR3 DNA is TGTGCCAGCAGCTTCCAGGTGGGCACTGAAGCTTTCTTT.

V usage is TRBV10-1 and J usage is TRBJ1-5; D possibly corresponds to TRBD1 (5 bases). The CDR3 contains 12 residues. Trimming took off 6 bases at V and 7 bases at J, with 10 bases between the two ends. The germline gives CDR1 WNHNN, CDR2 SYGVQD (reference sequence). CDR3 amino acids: CASSEGVQPQHF. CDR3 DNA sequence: TGCGCCAGCAGCGAAGGGGTCCAGCCCCAGCATTTT.

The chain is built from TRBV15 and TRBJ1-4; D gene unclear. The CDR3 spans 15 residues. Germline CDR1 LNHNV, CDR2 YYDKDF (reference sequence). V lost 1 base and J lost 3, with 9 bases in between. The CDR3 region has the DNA TGTGCCACCAGCAGAGGAGGAGAAGCTAATGAAAAACTGTTTTTT. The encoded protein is CATSRGGEANEKLFF.